These 27 T cell receptor beta chains share one sample of origin, sequenced in a study of Graves' ophthalmopathy and Graves' hyperthyroidism. Amplifying from RNA transcripts, the study obtained TCR beta CDR3 regions. HTBI-primed RT-PCR formed the first round, and a multiplex PCR formed the second. One entry per CDR3 protein results from TCRdb running MiXCR on the multiplex PCR reads. The sample has about 620,000 distinct CDR3 sequences, 22% seen once. The source material was peripheral blood. These receptors were collected from a woman between 18 and 29 years old with stable Graves' hyperthyroidism. Some clones in this sample may be carry-over from other donors' samples.

This clonotype was seen at least ten times. The rearrangement links TRBV7-9 to TRBJ1-2, with a possible D match to TRBD1 (5 bases). From germline, CDR1 is SEHNR and CDR2 FQNEAQ (reference sequence). The CDR3 spans 13 residues. V dropped 6 bases and J dropped 2 bases, with 10 bases sitting between them. CDR3 in DNA: TGTGCCAGCAGGTTGTCAGGGAACTATGGCTACACCTTC. This codes for CASRLSGNYGYTF. Full variable domain (rest looked up from reference TRBV7-9 and TRBJ1-2): DTGVSQNPRHKITKRGQNVTFRCDPISEHNRLYWYRQTLGQGPEFLTYFQNEAQLEKSRLLSDRFSAERPKGSFSTLEIQRTEQGDSAMYLCASRLSGNYGYTFGSGTRLTVV.

In its sample, this clonotype was seen many times. The genes are TRBV12-3 or TRBV12-4 and TRBJ1-1; TRBD1 might be the D (5 bases). CDR3 size: 14 residues. Between the trimmed V and J ends, which lost 7 bases and 1 base, there was a span of 13 bases. The CDR3 spells CASITHGGNTEAFF. In DNA form, the CDR3 reads TGTGCCAGCATCACCCACGGGGGGAACACTGAAGCTTTCTTT.

The chain carries TRBV20-1 and TRBJ1-2, with 10 bases identical to TRBD1. Looked up from germline, CDR1 is DFQATT and CDR2 is SNEGSKA (reference sequence). V lost 6 bases to trimming and J lost 8 bases; unmatched junction nucleotides: 6. This CDR3 is 12 amino acids long. The CDR3 DNA sequence: TGCAGTGCCGACAGGGGGCGTCGGGGCTACACCTTC. It encodes CSADRGRRGYTF.

Comments on this clonotype: This may arise from a read error, as a much more abundant clone is one base away. The conserved final phenylalanine or tryptophan is absent from the CDR3, which likely points to a read error. The rearrangement links TRBV5-1 to TRBJ1-1, with 9 bases matching TRBD1. The V gene's germline CDR1 is SGHRS and CDR2 YFSETQ. V lost 4 bases to trimming and J lost 2 bases; unmatched junction nucleotides: 12. CDR3 length: 17 residues. Written as DNA, the CDR3 is TGCGCCAGCAGCCCAGGGACAGGGCATCTACGCAACACTGAAGCTTTCGTT. Residues: CASSPGTGHLRNTEAFV.

This clonotype showed up just a few times. The V and J genes are TRBV10-2 and TRBJ1-5, with D maybe TRBD1 (5 bases). This CDR3 is 16 amino acids long. The V gene's germline CDR1 is WSHSY and CDR2 SAAADI. V was pared by 2 bases and J by 0 bases, with 11 bases between. This chain's CDR3 is CASSEGGGNSNQPQHF. The CDR3 DNA follows: TGCGCCAGCAGTGAGGGTGGGGGGAATAGCAATCAGCCCCAGCATTTT.

This clonotype was counted between two and nine times. The chain is built from TRBV18 and TRBJ2-5; no clear D gene. The germline V gene has CDR1 KGHSH and CDR2 LQKENI. The CDR3 has 15 residues. V was trimmed by 2 bases and J by 0 bases, leaving 10 bases between them. In nucleotides, the CDR3 is TGTGCCAGCTCACCAGTAATGTGGGACCAAGAGACCCAGTACTTC. Encoded protein: CASSPVMWDQETQYF.

J is TRBJ2-7 and V is TRBV3-1; D gene unclear. Germline V gene sequence: CDR1 LGHDT, CDR2 YNNKEL (reference sequence). CDR3 size: 13 residues. The V end was cut by 0 bases, the J end by 6 bases, with 9 bases between. The CDR3 region is CASSQDSRAEQYF. Here the CDR3 DNA reads TGTGCCAGCAGCCAAGATAGCCGAGCCGAGCAGTACTTC.

This clonotype was counted at least ten times. The chain combines TRBV5-1 with TRBJ1-1; 8 nucleotides agree with TRBD1. V shed 0 bases, J shed 5 bases, and the junction held 6 bases outside the gene matches. This CDR3 is 15 amino acids long. The germline gives CDR1 SGHRS, CDR2 YFSETQ. The CDR3 reads CASSLDAGGVTEAFF. CDR3 coding DNA: TGCGCCAGCAGCTTGGATGCAGGGGGCGTTACTGAAGCTTTCTTT.

This clonotype has a count of ten or more. This rearrangement joins TRBV12-3 or TRBV12-4 to TRBJ2-2; 10 nucleotides agree with TRBD1. This CDR3 has 17 amino acids. The J segment lost 7 bases and the V segment lost 0 bases, leaving 8 bases of the junction unmatched. The CDR3 spells CASSLAGGQGFGGELFF. The CDR3 DNA follows: TGTGCCAGCAGTTTAGCGGGGGGACAGGGGTTCGGCGGGGAGCTGTTTTTT.

This clonotype appeared a few times. This rearrangement joins TRBV6-1 to TRBJ2-7, with D uncertain. The V gene lost 2 bases and the J gene lost 3 bases, with 5 bases spanning the gap. Germline CDR1 MNHNS, CDR2 SASEGT. The CDR3 has 12 residues. Here the CDR3 reads CASSELLYEQYF. In DNA, the CDR3 is TGTGCCAGCAGTGAATTACTCTACGAGCAGTACTTC.

This clonotype was counted ten times or more. The V gene is TRBV14, the J gene TRBJ1-2; unclear D gene. Germline-derived CDR1 and CDR2 are SGHDN and FVKESK. The CDR3 is 14 amino acids. V was trimmed by 0 bases and J by 7 bases, leaving 12 bases between them. The CDR3 spells CASSQDLGSAGYTF. The DNA for the CDR3 is TGTGCCAGCAGCCAAGATCTGGGTTCCGCTGGCTACACCTTC.

This clonotype was observed many times. The rearrangement links TRBV28 to TRBJ2-7, with D tentatively TRBD2 (5 bases). The CDR3 sequence is 15 residues long. CDR1 MDHEN and CDR2 SYDVKM come from the germline V gene. Trimming took 4 bases from V and 3 from J, leaving 16 bases between them. CDR3 in amino acids: CASSSFSMRVYEQYF. Here the CDR3 DNA reads TGTGCCAGCAGTTCATTCTCTATGAGGGTCTACGAGCAGTACTTC. The complete variable domain, with remaining parts taken from reference TRBV28 and TRBJ2-7, reads DVKVTQSSRYLVKRTGEKVFLECVQDMDHENMFWYRQDPGLGLRLIYFSYDVKMKEKGDIPEGYSVSREKKERFSLILESASTNQTSMYLCASSSFSMRVYEQYFGPGTRLTVT.

There are a few counts of this clonotype. Written as DNA, the CDR3 is TGTGCCAGCAGCCTGGACCACGGGCGTAATTCACCCCTCCACTTT. Residues: CASSLDHGRNSPLHF. The chain is built from TRBV13 and TRBJ1-6; D gene uncertain. CDR3 length: 15 residues. Germline V CDR1 and CDR2: PRHDT, FYEKMQ (reference sequence). Trimming shortened V by 5 bases and J by 6 bases, and 14 bases separated the two germline ends.

This clonotype was detected ten times or more. The V and J genes are TRBV20-1 and TRBJ2-7; D is perhaps TRBD2 (7 bases). Germline V gene lookup returns CDR1 DFQATT and CDR2 SNEGSKA (reference sequence). V was shortened by 0 bases and J by 0 bases, with 15 bases between the two germline ends. The CDR3 covers 16 residues. CDR3 amino acids: CSARDWGGSSSYEQYF. In DNA form, the CDR3 reads TGCAGTGCTAGAGATTGGGGGGGCTCTAGCTCCTACGAGCAGTACTTC.

This clonotype showed up many times. This chain joins TRBV6-4 and TRBJ2-5, with a tentative D call TRBD1 (5 bases). Germline V CDR1 and CDR2: MRHNA, SNTAGT. The length of the CDR3 is 14 residues. Trimming shortened V by 5 bases and J by 2 bases, and 12 bases separated the two germline ends. This CDR3 is CASSYRTEQETQYF. In nucleotides, the CDR3 is TGTGCCAGCAGTTACAGGACGGAACAAGAGACCCAGTACTTC.

This clonotype was counted a few times. The V and J genes are TRBV29-1 and TRBJ2-2; D may be TRBD1 (6 bases). This CDR3 spans 12 amino acids. Trimming took 6 bases from V and 4 from J, leaving 9 bases between them. The germline CDR1 and CDR2 sequences are SQVTM and ANQGSEA. The CDR3 loop reads CSVETGTGELFF. CDR3 in DNA: TGCAGCGTGGAGACAGGCACCGGGGAGCTGTTTTTT.

Concerning this clonotype: An end of the junction differs from the germline gene, which may be a read error. The V call is TRBV20-1, the J call TRBJ1-1; 11 bases are a match to TRBD1. This CDR3 is 12 amino acids long. Per the germline V gene, CDR1 is DFQATT and CDR2 is SNEGSKA (reference sequence). The CDR3 is CSPDRGRPEAFF. Written as DNA, the CDR3 is TGTTCGCCGGACAGGGGGCGGCCTGAAGCTTTCTTT.

In its sample, this clonotype was seen many times. CDR3 coding DNA: TGCAGTGCTAGAGATGGGACTAGCGGGAATCAAGAGACCCAGTACTTC. Translated, it gives CSARDGTSGNQETQYF. The chain uses TRBV20-1 and TRBJ2-5; TRBD2 agrees at 13 bases. The J segment lost 2 bases and the V segment lost 0 bases, leaving 3 bases of the junction unmatched. Per the germline V gene, CDR1 is DFQATT and CDR2 is SNEGSKA (reference sequence). CDR3 length: 16 amino acids.

This clonotype was counted ten times or more. The CDR3 bases are TGTGCCAGCATATCCGGGACAGGAGGGGAAGCTTTCTTT. Residues: CASISGTGGEAFF. The chain is built from TRBV27 and TRBJ1-1, with TRBD1 matching 8 bases. CDR1 and CDR2 (germline): MNHEY, SMNVEV (reference sequence). This CDR3 region has 13 residues. With V trimmed by 7 bases and J by 8 bases, 9 bases remained unmatched.

The chain recombines TRBV19 with TRBJ2-2, with 8 positions matching TRBD1. V was pared by 0 bases and J by 7 bases, with 10 bases of the junction left unmatched. Germline CDR1 LNHDA, CDR2 SQIVND (reference sequence). The CDR3 spans 17 residues. The CDR3 reads CASSIDRLDRVDGELFF. DNA of the CDR3: TGTGCCAGTAGTATAGATCGATTGGACAGGGTCGACGGGGAGCTGTTTTTT.

This clonotype was counted ten times or more. The rearrangement links TRBV5-1 to TRBJ1-1; maybe TRBD1 (5 bases). The germline V gene encodes CDR1 SGHRS and CDR2 YFSETQ. The length of the CDR3 is 14 residues. Deletions cut 4 bases from V and 3 bases from J, with 13 bases between. The CDR3 here is CASSTDRGDTEAFF. DNA of the CDR3: TGCGCCAGCAGCACGGACCGGGGGGACACTGAAGCTTTCTTT.

This clonotype was seen ten or more times. The J gene is TRBJ1-5, the V gene TRBV6-1, with D possibly matching TRBD1 (5 bases). Trimming shortened V by 10 bases and J by 5 bases, and 18 bases separated the two germline ends. CDR3 size: 14 residues. Germline loops: CDR1 MNHNS, CDR2 SASEGT. This chain's CDR3 is CATAPQGGYQPQHF. DNA of the CDR3: TGTGCCACCGCTCCTCAGGGCGGTTATCAGCCCCAGCATTTT.

This clonotype has a count of ten or more. The chain combines TRBV6-1 with TRBJ1-2; TRBD1 is a possible D gene (5 bases). Deletions cut 6 bases from V and 4 bases from J, with 15 bases between. Germline V gene lookup returns CDR1 MNHNS and CDR2 SASEGT. The CDR3 covers 14 residues. The CDR3 DNA follows: TGTGCCAGCAGCGGCGGTGGGGGGTTCTATGGCTACACCTTC. It is translated as CASSGGGGFYGYTF.

The V and J genes are TRBV5-1 and TRBJ2-7; 7 bases match TRBD2. V was pared by 1 base and J by 2 bases, with 6 bases of the junction left unmatched. Germline V lookup: CDR1 SGHRS, CDR2 YFSETQ. CDR3 length: 15 residues. CDR3: CASSLIDGGTYEQYF. As DNA, the CDR3 is TGCGCCAGCAGCTTGATCGACGGGGGGACCTACGAGCAGTACTTC.

This clonotype was observed many times. This chain joins TRBV2 and TRBJ1-6; D remains ambiguous. The V gene's germline CDR1 is SNHLY and CDR2 FYNNEI. V lost 4 bases to trimming and J lost 8 bases, with 9 bases between them. CDR3 size: 13 residues. CDR3 DNA sequence: TGTGCCAGCAGTGGTTCCTGGGATTCACCCCTCCACTTT. Protein sequence: CASSGSWDSPLHF.

In this sample, this clonotype turned up many times. The chain has TRBV24-1 and TRBJ1-2; D not resolved. V was pared by 5 bases and J by 9 bases, with 9 bases between. The CDR3 spans 11 residues. Per germline, CDR1 KGHDR and CDR2 SFDVKD. Here the CDR3 reads CATSGPGSYTF. In nucleotides, the CDR3 is TGTGCCACCAGTGGTCCAGGAAGCTACACCTTC.

As to this clonotype: Possible read error: a much larger clone is one base away. The chain recombines TRBV29-1 with TRBJ2-7; 10 nucleotides line up with TRBD2. The CDR3 loop spans 13 amino acids. The germline gives CDR1 SQVTM, CDR2 ANQGSEA. The V gene end was trimmed by 4 bases and the J gene end by 2 bases; junction bases not matched to a gene: 2. Here the CDR3 DNA reads TGCAGCGTTGCTAGCGGGAGTCCCTACGAGCAGTACTTC. Translating it yields CSVASGSPYEQYF.